This entry concerns a single T cell receptor beta chain. The antigen remains unidentified. As defined, naive CD8 cells were CD45RO-negative and positively selected for CCR7, with terminally differentiated effector memory CD45RA+ cells excluded. CDR1 and CDR2 from the germline V gene are SGHAT and FQNNGV. The CDR3 length is 11 residues. V was shortened by 5 bases and J by 8 bases, with 9 bases between the two germline ends. This entry is derived from a study of shared clonotypes between healthy human individuals. Study in general: A couple of female and three male donors aged 18 to 49 were enrolled. The study, taken as a whole, reports: Larger richness was generally estimated for naive than memory subsets. Shared across four donors were roughly 5.3% of the naive CD4 clonotypes.

TCRdb keeps only in-frame clones here, not all; method: immunoSEQ multiplex PCR. The sample lists hundreds of thousands of clones; more than 85% were seen once. This chain links TRBV11-2 with TRBJ1-1; D is uncertain. The sequence was collected from a man aged 30 to 39 in good health. Source material: naive CD8+ T cells sorted from blood. The CDR3 region has the DNA TGTGCCAGCAGCCTTATGGGGGAAGCTTTCTTT. Encoded protein: CASSLMGEAFF.